These 12 T cell receptor beta chains came from one sample sequenced in a study of T cells in Graves' hyperthyroidism and ophthalmopathy. The TCR beta CDR3 regions underwent amplification using RNA transcripts as the source. The primer set for the first-round RT-PCR of the TCR CDR3 was HTBI. One entry per CDR3 protein results from TCRdb running MiXCR on the multiplex PCR reads. The sample includes more than 500,000 distinct CDR3 sequences, around 15% seen only once; the top ten take around 28%. Specimen: blood. The receptors shown here come from a woman aged 25 to 39 with Graves' ophthalmopathy.

This clonotype was observed a handful of times. The CDR3 sequence is CASSLEQVISFSGANVLTF. In DNA form, the CDR3 reads TGTGCCAGCAGTCTAGAACAGGTCATCTCTTTCTCTGGGGCCAACGTCCTGACTTTC. The chain joins TRBV28 to TRBJ2-6, with D possibly being TRBD1 (5 bases). Germline V gives CDR1 MDHEN, CDR2 SYDVKM. Trimming removed 5 bases at V and 0 bases at J, with 20 bases between. The CDR3 covers 19 residues.

The chain carries TRBV5-4 and TRBJ2-6, with a tentative D call TRBD1 (6 bases). There are 15 residues in the CDR3. V was cut by 4 bases and J by 2 bases, with 10 bases left in between. Germline lookup yields CDR1 SGHNT and CDR2 YYREEE (reference sequence). CDR3 coding DNA: TGTGCCAGCAGCCCAGGACAGACTGGGGCCAACGTCCTGACTTTC. Its protein is CASSPGQTGANVLTF.

The V call is TRBV19, the J call TRBJ1-5; no clear D. The CDR3 runs to 15 residues. V was clipped by 6 bases and J by 10 bases, with 22 bases between them. Looked up from germline, CDR1 is LNHDA and CDR2 is SQIVND (reference sequence). The DNA for the CDR3 is TGTGCCAGTAGGCATACGGGATCCCTTCCAGGACCCCAGCATTTT. Amino acids: CASRHTGSLPGPQHF. The whole variable domain, filled in from reference TRBV19 and TRBJ1-5, reads DGGITQSPKYLFRKEGQNVTLSCEQNLNHDAMYWYRQDPGQGLRLIYYSQIVNDFQKGDIAEGYSVSREKKESFPLTVTSAQKNPTAFYLCASRHTGSLPGPQHFGDGTRLSIL.

This chain joins TRBV4-1 and TRBJ2-7; possibly TRBD1 for D (7 bases). The germline V gene encodes CDR1 MGHRA and CDR2 YSYEKL. The CDR3 is 13 amino acids. Trimming took 4 bases from V and 5 from J, leaving 12 bases between them. Here the CDR3 DNA reads TGCGCCAGCAGCCCCAGGGGGGATGACGAGCAGTACTTC. It encodes CASSPRGDDEQYF.

This chain links TRBV7-3 with TRBJ2-2; no definite D call. This CDR3 region has 14 residues. The germline V gene encodes CDR1 SGHTA and CDR2 FQGTGA. Trimming took 1 base from V and 1 from J, leaving 4 bases between them. The DNA for the CDR3 is TGTGCCAGCAGCTTAAAGGTGAACACCGGGGAGCTGTTTTTT. Translating gives CASSLKVNTGELFF.

The rearrangement joins TRBV9 to TRBJ2-2, with 16 bases identical to TRBD2. The CDR3 extends over 16 amino acids. Germline loops: CDR1 SGDLS, CDR2 YYNGEE. V lost 4 bases and J lost 6; bases outside the gene matches: 3. CDR3 residues: CASSPGTSGRAGELFF. The CDR3 DNA reads TGTGCCAGCAGCCCCGGGACTAGCGGGAGGGCCGGGGAGCTGTTTTTT.

The chain joins TRBV5-1 to TRBJ2-2; 9 bases agree with TRBD2. Germline V gives CDR1 SGHRS, CDR2 YFSETQ. The length of the CDR3 is 17 residues. V lost 0 bases and J lost 6; bases outside the gene matches: 9. DNA of the CDR3: TGCGCCAGCAGCTTGGATAGCGGGAGCGGGTTCCCCGGGGAGCTGTTTTTT. It yields the protein CASSLDSGSGFPGELFF.

About this clonotype itself: A much larger clone lies a single base off, so this may be a read error. The rearrangement uses TRBV2 and TRBJ1-3; D perhaps matches TRBD1 (6 bases). Germline lookup yields CDR1 SNHLY and CDR2 FYNNEI. The CDR3 is made up of 15 amino acids. Trimming pared 11 bases from V and 2 bases from J, leaving 19 bases between. Here the CDR3 DNA reads TGTGCCTGCGAAGGAAGGGACACCGCTGGAAACACCATATATTTT. As protein: CACEGRDTAGNTIYF.

This clonotype has a handful of counts. V gene TRBV12-3 or TRBV12-4 combines with J gene TRBJ2-1; 9 nucleotides line up with TRBD2. The ends lost 5 bases at V and 5 bases at J; junction bases unmatched: 7. The CDR3 covers 15 residues. The CDR3 is CASSPRGGSDNEQFF. The CDR3 region has the DNA TGTGCCAGCAGTCCGCGGGGGGGTTCGGACAATGAGCAGTTCTTC.

This clonotype was seen at least ten times. The chain couples TRBV18 to TRBJ2-5; possible D gene TRBD2, 5 bases. Germline loops: CDR1 KGHSH, CDR2 LQKENI. V gave up 4 bases and J gave up 7 bases, with 16 bases separating them. The CDR3 contains 14 residues. CDR3 amino acids: CASSQDDSAGTQYF. The CDR3 DNA sequence: TGTGCCAGCTCACAGGACGATTCGGCGGGGACCCAGTACTTC.

This clonotype was detected only once. The rearrangement uses TRBV6-1 and TRBJ2-3; a possible D gene is TRBD2 (5 bases). The CDR3 is made up of 15 amino acids. Trimming left V 8 bases short and J 2 bases short, with 17 bases between. CDR1 is MNHNS and CDR2 is SASEGT in the germline V gene. CDR3 nucleotide sequence: TGTGCCAGCCGCCTTGCAGCGGTATCCACAGATACGCAGTATTTT. Amino acid sequence: CASRLAAVSTDTQYF.

This clonotype came up a few times. V is TRBV7-3 and J is TRBJ2-2, with 13 bases matching TRBD2. The germline CDR1 and CDR2 sequences are SGHTA and FQGTGA. The trim removed 2 bases at V and 5 bases at J, leaving 8 bases unmatched. This CDR3 is built from 18 residues. The CDR3 region has the DNA TGTGCCAGCAGCTTAGAGGGGCCGGGACTAGCGGGAACCGGGGAGCTGTTTTTT. Translation gives CASSLEGPGLAGTGELFF.